The present T cell receptor (beta chain) was sequenced within a study of blood T cells in healthy people across ages. Overall study: Template switching retrieved approximately one barcoded beta molecule for each two T cells.

The individuals who served as donors were healthy Caucasians living in Russia, aged about 6 to 100. Each sample yielded at least 6 million isolated PBMCs. CDR3 length equals 13 residues. The V and J ends lost 8 bases and 0 bases respectively, with 10 bases between them. From germline, CDR1 is MDHEN and CDR2 SYDVKM. The authors ran a second PCR of about 7 to 11 cycles using a sample-barcoded 5' primer and a J-beta primer mix. TCRdb re-analysed the 5' RACE reads in MiXCR, keeping a single row per CDR3 protein. The sample lists about 650,000 distinct CDR3 sequences, approximately 52% seen once, with roughly 13% in the top ten.

The receptor comes from an elderly woman in good health. The sequenced sample was blood. The chain couples TRBV28 to TRBJ2-5; D unresolved. Here the CDR3 DNA reads TGTGCCAGCCTAAAAGGAGACCAAGAGACCCAGTACTTC. Translating gives CASLKGDQETQYF. The full variable domain, in which reference TRBV28 and TRBJ2-5 provide the parts outside the CDR3, is DVKVTQSSRYLVKRTGEKVFLECVQDMDHENMFWYRQDPGLGLRLIYFSYDVKMKEKGDIPEGYSVSREKKERFSLILESASTNQTSMYLCASLKGDQETQYFGPGTRLLVL.